This T cell receptor (beta chain) was found in a study of Ad26.COV2.S vaccination and SARS-CoV-2 variants. The sample's treatment: some 20 received Ad26.COV2.S at low or high dose, single or two shots; a few received placebo; per-sample allocation not given. Collection of the samples took place on day 63 after the first injection of vaccine or placebo. Data came from immunoSEQ multiplex PCR; TCRdb stores just in-frame clones and leaves some out. The data contain 430,000 or so clones, around nine tenths of them singletons. The CDR3 runs 13 residues. Germline V CDR1 and CDR2: MNHEY, SVGEGT. The germline V and J ends were trimmed by 5 bases and 6 bases, with 10 bases remaining between them.

The source material was peripheral blood, sampled in a trial of Ad26.COV2.S vaccine versus placebo. This receptor was taken from a person aged 18-60 years who received the Ad26.COV2.S COVID-19 vaccine or a placebo. The rearrangement joins TRBV6-2 or TRBV6-3 to TRBJ2-2, with unresolved D. CDR3 DNA: TGTGCCAGCAGTCAGACTTTATCCGGGGAGCTGTTTTTT. Its translation: CASSQTLSGELFF.